This entry lists 21 T cell receptor beta chains sequenced from one sample in a study of T cells in women clearing cervical HPV infection. Here immunoSEQ multiplex PCR was the method, and the copy in TCRdb shows in-frame clones only, minus some. The sample spans 40,000 or so clones; the ten largest clones claim under 7%. Sequenced input: blood buffy coat. These receptors were taken from a woman aged 18-70 years with a cervical HPV16 infection that either progressed to CIN3+ or cleared (not recorded which).

As regards this clone: The read ends 3 residues early relative to the CDR3; the germline J gene fills the gap. The V gene is TRBV30, the J gene TRBJ1-4; the D is unclear. The CDR3 runs to 14 residues. CDR1 and CDR2 from the germline V gene are GTSNPN and SVGIG (reference sequence). Trimming took 1 base from V and 4 from J, leaving 10 bases between them. CDR3: CAWSENSNNEKLFF. CDR3 bases read: TGTGCCTGGAGTGAGAACAGTAATAATGAAAAA.

Notes on this clone: The sequenced fragment ends 3 residues before the CDR3 boundary, so the rest is inferred from the germline J gene. The rearrangement links TRBV7-3 to TRBJ1-2, with TRBD1 as a possible D gene (6 bases). Germline CDR1 SGHTA, CDR2 FQGTGA. The CDR3 length is 13 residues. CDR3 region: CASSLRQDGGYTF. Partial CDR3 DNA: TGTGCCAGCAGCCTTCGACAGGATGGGGGC.

Turning to this clone: Read sequence stops 3 residues before the CDR3 end, and the germline J gene provides the missing end. The chain employs TRBV20-1 and TRBJ1-2, with 7 bases fitting TRBD1. This CDR3 has 13 residues. V trimming: 6 bases; J trimming: 4 bases; junction bases outside the gene matches: 8. From germline, CDR1 is DFQATT and CDR2 SNEGSKA (reference sequence). CDR3 DNA (partial): TGCAGTGCAAGGGGACAGACGTCCTATGGC. It translates to CSARGQTSYG. In full, the CDR3 is CSARGQTSYGYTF.

In regard to this clone: The CDR3 goes on 3 residues after the read ends, and that part is filled in from the germline J gene. The chain is built from TRBV7-8 and TRBJ2-5; D ambiguous. V was cut by 7 bases and J by 4 bases, with 19 bases left in between. The germline gives CDR1 SGHVS, CDR2 FQNEAQ. The CDR3 consists of 15 residues. CDR3 DNA (partial): TGTGCCAGCACCCCCCCGAGGCAGATGAGAGAGACC. It yields the protein CASTPPRQMRET. The entire CDR3 reads CASTPPRQMRETQYF.

CDR3 in amino acids: CASGPSLAQETQYF. Partial CDR3 DNA: TGTGCCAGTGGGCCTAGCTTAGCCCAAGAGACC. This chain connects TRBV12-3 or TRBV12-4 to TRBJ2-5; tentatively, D is TRBD2 (5 bases). The CDR3 goes on 3 residues after the read ends, and that part is filled in from the germline J gene. The V gene lost 9 bases and the J gene lost 1 base, with 15 bases spanning the gap. The CDR3 consists of 14 residues.

On this clone itself: The CDR3 end is not reached by the read, which stops 3 residues before it; the germline J gene fills it in. This sample includes further DNA sequences coding for the same CDR3. The chain links TRBV19 to TRBJ1-4; D is unresolved. Germline values: CDR1 LNHDA, CDR2 SQIVND (reference sequence). The CDR3 contains 17 residues. V lost 6 bases, J lost 6 bases, and 23 bases lay in between. The CDR3 bases that were read are TGTGCCAGTAGCCAGCTGGTTAGGGAAAGACTAGATGAAAAA. Protein: CASSQLVRERLDEK. From start to end, the CDR3 is CASSQLVRERLDEKLFF.

With regard to this clone: The read halts 3 residues ahead of the CDR3 end, with the missing end drawn from the germline J gene. The V call is TRBV4-2, the J call TRBJ1-2; TRBD1 aligns across 7 bases. Germline CDR1 LGHNA, CDR2 YNFKEQ. The CDR3 sequence is 15 residues long. Losses at the gene ends were 3 bases for V and 6 bases for J; bases not matched to a gene: 10. Incomplete CDR3 DNA: TGTGCCAGCAGCCAGGAACAGGGGTTTAAGGATGGC. Protein product: CASSQEQGFKDG. The full CDR3 sequence reads CASSQEQGFKDGYTF.

A remark on this clone: The CDR3 goes on 3 residues after the read ends, and that part is filled in from the germline J gene. This specimen includes other DNA sequences encoding the same CDR3. The rearrangement uses TRBV29-1 and TRBJ2-1; D is perhaps TRBD1 (6 bases). The CDR3 covers 11 residues. CDR1 is SQVTM, CDR2 ANQGSEA, per germline. With 4 bases removed from V and 7 bases from J, the gap between germline ends came to 8 bases. CDR3 sequence reads: CSVGQGNEQFF. CDR3 bases read: TGCAGCGTTGGGCAGGGGAATGAG.

As concerns this clone: The read gets to within 3 residues of the CDR3 end, and the germline J gene fills in the rest. The chain recombines TRBV12-3 or TRBV12-4 with TRBJ2-7; the D gene is possibly TRBD2 (6 bases). The CDR3 length is 16 residues. Trimming cost V 5 bases and J 2 bases, with 19 bases left between them. The sequenced CDR3 bases are TGTGCCAGCAGTCTTGACTCTAGCGTTTCGGCCTACGAG. Its translation is CASSLDSSVSAYE. The CDR3 in full is CASSLDSSVSAYEQYF.

The CDR3 sequence is CASSLDRVGNSPLFF. The part of the CDR3 DNA that was read is TGTGCCAGCAGCTTGGACAGGGTCGGCAATTCACCA. The chain recombines TRBV2 with TRBJ1-4; 8 bases are a match to TRBD1. The read halts 3 residues ahead of the CDR3 end, with the missing end drawn from the germline J gene. In germline, CDR1 is SNHLY, CDR2 FYNNEI. CDR3 size: 15 residues.

Worth noting for this clone: From the germline J gene comes the end of the CDR3, since the read stops 3 residues before it. The genes are TRBV30 and TRBJ2-3; 9 positions agree with TRBD2. There are 16 residues in the CDR3. Germline V gene sequence: CDR1 GTSNPN, CDR2 SVGIG (reference sequence). The V gene end was trimmed by 0 bases and the J gene end by 4 bases; junction bases not matched to a gene: 8. CDR3 loop: CAWSVRLAAPPDTQYF. CDR3 DNA, as far as it was read: TGTGCCTGGAGTGTACGACTAGCGGCCCCCCCAGATACG.

With respect to this clone: The read is 3 residues too short to cover the CDR3 end, so that end is filled in from the germline J gene. V gene TRBV7-8 combines with J gene TRBJ1-1, with a weak D call TRBD1 (6 bases). The V gene's germline CDR1 is SGHVS and CDR2 FQNEAQ. The ends were cut back, 2 bases at V and 2 bases at J, with 12 bases in the middle. The CDR3 runs 15 residues. CDR3 sequence reads: CASSLSGAHNTEAFF. CDR3 DNA (partial): TGTGCCAGCAGCTTATCAGGGGCCCACAACACTGAA.

To note about this clone: The CDR3 extends 3 residues past the end of the read, so its final part is completed from the germline J gene. V is TRBV2 and J is TRBJ1-2; no reliable D call. Germline V gives CDR1 SNHLY, CDR2 FYNNEI. The CDR3 runs 14 residues. CDR3 DNA, as far as it was read: TGTGCCAGCCCCCACGGGCGGGAGGGCCACGAC. It yields the protein CASPHGREGHD. The whole CDR3 reads CASPHGREGHDYTF.

Concerning this clone: The CDR3 end lies 3 residues beyond the end of the read and is filled in from the germline J gene. The chain joins TRBV28 to TRBJ2-3; 12 nucleotides line up with TRBD2. The CDR3 consists of 13 residues. Germline V gives CDR1 MDHEN, CDR2 SYDVKM. V gave up 4 bases and J gave up 8 bases; unmatched junction bases: 1. CDR3 region: CASSSTSGSTQYF. Incomplete CDR3 DNA: TGTGCCAGCAGTTCGACTAGCGGGAGTACG.

As to this clone: The missing CDR3 end, 3 residues past where the read stops, is filled in from the germline J gene. The chain has TRBV7-3 and TRBJ2-1; 9 nucleotides agree with TRBD2. The CDR3 loop spans 15 amino acids. The V gene's germline CDR1 is SGHTA and CDR2 FQGTGA. V lost 2 bases to trimming and J lost 5 bases; unmatched junction nucleotides: 4. CDR3 DNA, as far as it was read: TGTGCCAGCAGCTTATTAGCGGGAGATAACAATGAG. Its protein product is CASSLLAGDNNE. The entire CDR3 reads CASSLLAGDNNEQFF.

In the case of this clone: The read stops 3 residues short of the end of the CDR3; the missing end is completed from the germline J gene. The chain uses TRBV12-3 or TRBV12-4 and TRBJ2-7; 7 bases align to TRBD2. V dropped 3 bases and J dropped 4; count of bases not matched to a gene: 6. There are 14 residues in the CDR3. The CDR3 sequence: CASSFGGTAYEQYF. The covered CDR3 bases are TGTGCCAGCAGTTTCGGGGGGACGGCATACGAG.

As for this clone: From the germline J gene comes the end of the CDR3, since the read stops 3 residues before it. The chain couples TRBV5-1 to TRBJ1-1; the D gene is possibly TRBD1 (6 bases). The V and J ends lost 3 bases and 3 bases respectively, with 15 bases between them. Germline lookup yields CDR1 SGHRS and CDR2 YFSETQ. This CDR3 spans 15 amino acids. The CDR3 reads CASSSSSGVDTEAFF. The sequenced CDR3 bases are TGCGCCAGCAGCTCCTCCTCAGGGGTGGACACTGAA.

Remarks on this clone: The missing CDR3 end, 3 residues past where the read stops, is filled in from the germline J gene. Additional DNA sequences in this sample encode the identical CDR3. The V and J genes are TRBV19 and TRBJ1-3; D uncertain. This CDR3 region has 17 residues. CDR1 is LNHDA, CDR2 SQIVND, per germline (reference sequence). V shed 3 bases and J shed 0 bases, with 15 bases lying between them. The CDR3 bases that were read are TGTGCCAGTAGTATCTTCGAGGGCCCGAGCTCTGGAAACACC. Its translation is CASSIFEGPSSGNT. The CDR3, in full, reads CASSIFEGPSSGNTIYF.

The CDR3 loop is CASSLWLGNTEAFF. The sequenced part of the CDR3 DNA is TGTGCCAGTAGTCTTTGGCTAGGGAACACTGAA. The chain employs TRBV19 and TRBJ1-1, with no clear D. The read falls 3 residues short of the CDR3 end, and the missing part is taken from the germline J gene. Germline V gives CDR1 LNHDA, CDR2 SQIVND (reference sequence). Trimming cost V 5 bases and J 1 base, with 11 bases left between them. The CDR3 consists of 14 residues.

In the case of this clone: The CDR3 is cut off 3 residues early in the read; its end comes from the germline J gene. The sample has other DNA sequences that encode this CDR3 too. The V call is TRBV5-1, the J call TRBJ2-1, with D possibly TRBD1 on 5 matching bases. Deletions cut 0 bases from V and 0 bases from J, with 19 bases between. The CDR3 is 19 amino acids. In germline, CDR1 is SGHRS, CDR2 YFSETQ. The CDR3 loop is CASSLDRGQGVGSYNEQFF. The CDR3 bases that were read are TGCGCCAGCAGCTTGGATCGAGGCCAGGGTGTGGGCTCCTACAATGAG.

Concerning this clone itself: The read terminates 3 residues before the CDR3 end, so the remaining end is supplied by the germline J gene. This rearrangement joins TRBV6-2 or TRBV6-3 to TRBJ2-7; weak D call: TRBD2 (6 bases). The CDR3 loop spans 14 amino acids. Trimming left V 2 bases short and J 4 bases short, with 12 bases between. Germline V CDR1 and CDR2: MNHEY, SVGEGT. The covered CDR3 bases are TGTGCCAGCAGTTACCCACCCGGAGGGTACGAG. Translation gives CASSYPPGGYE. The complete CDR3 reads CASSYPPGGYEQYF.